This T cell receptor (beta chain) was sequenced for a study of blood T cell repertoires in COVID-19. Study information: T cells, B-cell-depleted T cells, or PBMCs supplied cDNA or gDNA.

The ends lost 4 bases at V and 1 base at J; junction bases unmatched: 6. Germline loops: CDR1 SGHNT, CDR2 YYREEE (reference sequence). There are 16 residues in the CDR3. Original data processing: Scientists estimated how many nucleated cells there were by amplifying reference gene primers. Profiling relied on immunoSEQ multiplex PCR, and the TCRdb table lists in-frame clones only, not all of them. That table furnishes V, J and clone size, whereas the DNA furnished D and trimming. The sample records over 45,000 clones, around 82% being singletons. Sequencing was done on a sample of peripheral blood. The sequence was collected from a man aged 55 to 70 with acute or convalescent COVID-19. V usage is TRBV5-4 and J usage is TRBJ1-1; the match to TRBD1 covers 11 bases. The CDR3 sequence: CASSTGQGAQNTEAFF. The DNA of the CDR3 is TGTGCCAGCAGCACCGGACAGGGGGCGCAGAACACTGAAGCTTTCTTT.